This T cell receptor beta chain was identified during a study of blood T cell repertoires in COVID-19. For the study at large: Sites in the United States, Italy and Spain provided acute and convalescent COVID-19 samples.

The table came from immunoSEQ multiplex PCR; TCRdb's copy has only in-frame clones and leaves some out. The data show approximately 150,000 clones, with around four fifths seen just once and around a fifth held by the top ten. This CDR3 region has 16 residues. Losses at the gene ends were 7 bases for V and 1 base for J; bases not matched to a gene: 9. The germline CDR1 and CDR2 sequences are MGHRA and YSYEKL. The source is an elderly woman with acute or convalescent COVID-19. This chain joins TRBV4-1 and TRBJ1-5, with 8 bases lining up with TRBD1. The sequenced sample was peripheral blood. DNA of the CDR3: TGCGCCAGCACCGAAGGGACAGGTGACAGCAATCAGCCCCAGCATTTT. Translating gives CASTEGTGDSNQPQHF.